The source of this TCR beta chain is a study of response to subunit inactivated influenza vaccine. This clonotype was seen only a few times. Its antigen is undetermined. MiXCR, applied by TCRdb to the RT-PCR reads, yields one record per CDR3 protein. The sample includes roughly 670,000 distinct CDR3 sequences, 14% of them seen just once. The V end was cut by 2 bases, the J end by 8 bases, with 15 bases between. In germline, CDR1 is SEHNR, CDR2 FQNEAQ (reference sequence). The CDR3 totals 14 residues. Whole-study findings and limits: Authors suggested each seasonal flu vaccination may recruit only limited numbers of new T cells.

The specimen comprised PBMCs from blood, sampled 14 to 15 days before vaccination. The rearrangement joins TRBV7-9 to TRBJ2-5; D unresolved. This clonotype originated in a man aged 45-65 years who received an inactivated influenza vaccine. Written as DNA, the CDR3 is TGTGCCAGCAGCTTATCCGCGCGACTCTTAACCCAGTACTTC. It codes for CASSLSARLLTQYF.